Detailed here is one TCR beta chain. Its target is unknown. V dropped 4 bases and J dropped 0 bases, with 13 bases sitting between them. This CDR3 contains 16 residues. Germline-derived CDR1 and CDR2 are LNHDA and SQIVND (reference sequence). These data come from a study of cytomegalovirus exposure and HLA in healthy donors. Primers for the PCR totalled 60 Vbeta and 13 Jbeta. Profiling relied on immunoSEQ multiplex PCR, and the TCRdb table lists in-frame clones only, not all of them. Among about 180,000 clones listed, approximately 88% were seen once. Study-level findings and limits: For presence/absence analyses, sequencing depth was assumed to be roughly uniform across donors. Usually a TCR sequence was rare, but some public TCRs were found in many donors.

The chain links TRBV19 to TRBJ1-5; no clear D gene. This TCR derives from a boy between 2 and 10 years old in good health and CMV-seronegative. Material: PBMCs. Written as DNA, the CDR3 is TGTGCCAGTAGTACGGAGACTCTAACTAGCAATCAGCCCCAGCATTTT. Translating it yields CASSTETLTSNQPQHF.